This T cell receptor (beta chain) originates from a study of T cell responses to AZD1222 COVID-19 vaccine. Study results and caveats: Nearly half of the spike-specific TCRs reportedly recognize variant regions that carry no mutations. At baseline, just five or six AZD1222 recipients tested seropositive. Only after the peak T cell response were repertoires sampled.

Concerning this clone: Its specificity is unknown.

The germline gives CDR1 MGHDK, CDR2 SYGVNS. The ends were cut back, 6 bases at V and 15 bases at J, with 15 bases in the middle. This CDR3 has 11 residues. The table came from immunoSEQ multiplex PCR; TCRdb's copy has only in-frame clones and leaves some out. Among roughly 110,000 clones listed, approximately 88% were seen once. Sequences were derived from peripheral blood, sampled on day 0 of AZD1222 vaccination. This TCR was sampled from an adult in good health. This sequence joins TRBV25-1 and TRBJ2-1; D is unresolved. The CDR3 here is CASRGWADLFF. As DNA, the CDR3 is TGTGCCAGCAGGGGGTGGGCTGATTTGTTCTTC. The full variable domain, in which reference TRBV25-1 and TRBJ2-1 provide the parts outside the CDR3, is EADIYQTPRYLVIGTGKKITLECSQTMGHDKMYWYQQDPGMELHLIHYSYGVNSTEKGDLSSESTVSRIRTEHFPLTLESARPSHTSQYLCASRGWADLFFGPGTRLTVL.